This T cell receptor beta chain was recovered during a study of blood T cells in healthy people across ages. The wider study: Capture via template switching afforded approximately one barcoded beta molecule per two T cells.

Total RNA, at least 5 micrograms per sample, was extracted from PBMCs. The germline CDR1 and CDR2 sequences are MNHEY and SMNVEV (reference sequence). CDR3 length: 17 amino acids. V was clipped by 2 bases and J by 3 bases, with 16 bases between them. With a J-beta primer mix and a sample-barcoded 5' primer, a second PCR ran about 7 to 12 cycles. TCRdb re-analysed the 5' RACE reads in MiXCR, keeping a single row per CDR3 protein. The table records over 700,000 distinct CDR3 sequences, about 48% of them present only once. Whole-study results and caveats: A roughly linear age-dependent decrease characterized TCR beta diversity per million T cells. Since the PBMCs were unsorted, naive and antigen-experienced cells could not be conclusively compared.

Comments on this clonotype: Its cognate antigen is unknown.

This sequence joins TRBV27 and TRBJ2-2, with D hard to call. Source material: blood. The sequence was collected from a man older than 75 in good health. CDR3 sequence reads: CASSLTSTRGDTGELFF. CDR3 bases: TGTGCCAGCAGTTTAACCTCAACACGTGGGGACACCGGGGAGCTGTTTTTT.